This entry features one T cell receptor beta chain sequence. As yet, its antigen is unknown. This record belongs to a study of cytomegalovirus exposure and HLA in healthy donors. On the study more broadly: A data release that came early held roughly 85 million unique TCRs from HLA-typed donors. Findings of the study overall: In a later analysis, V- and J-gene trimming of beta chains associated with a DCLRE1C missense variant, replicated independently. Later work associated more than 15,000 TCR beta sequences with HLA alleles at 0.05 false discovery rate.

In the PCR, 60 Vbeta and 13 Jbeta primers were used. Produced via immunoSEQ multiplex PCR; TCRdb's table is partial and in-frame only. The table lists about 200,000 clones, roughly 80% of them singletons, with around 1.7% in the top ten. Healthy bone marrow donors supplied every sample. Germline V gene data show CDR1 as SGHNT and CDR2 as YYREEE (reference sequence). V dropped 4 bases and J dropped 3; count of bases not matched to a gene: 4. The CDR3 loop spans 14 amino acids. The chain carries TRBV5-4 and TRBJ2-3, with 8 nucleotides matching TRBD1. The material sequenced was PBMCs. The source is a woman between 18 and 29 years old in good health and CMV-seronegative. CDR3 DNA sequence: TGTGCCAGCAGCCAAGGGGACAGGACAGATACGCAGTATTTT. Protein product: CASSQGDRTDTQYF. The whole variable domain, filled in from reference TRBV5-4 and TRBJ2-3, reads ETGVTQSPTHLIKTRGQQVTLRCSSQSGHNTVSWYQQALGQGPQFIFQYYREEENGRGNFPPRFSGLQFPNYSSELNVNALELDDSALYLCASSQGDRTDTQYFGPGTRLTVL.